Below are 21 T cell receptor beta chains sequenced from a single sample in a study of cytomegalovirus exposure and HLA in healthy donors. Assay used: immunoSEQ multiplex PCR; TCRdb lists only in-frame clones, some missing. The sample includes 70,000 to 80,000 clones, 94% seen only once; the top ten take approximately 3%. Sequencing used PBMCs. These receptors all come from a young woman in good health and CMV-seropositive.

In its sample, this clone was seen a few times. The chain has TRBV10-2 and TRBJ2-3; TRBD2 matches at 16 bases. V shed 7 bases and J 8 bases; nucleotides not matched to a gene: 6. Looked up from germline, CDR1 is WSHSY and CDR2 is SAAADI. The CDR3 is 15 residues long. This CDR3 is CASKGLAGGPGTQYF. In nucleotides, the CDR3 is TGCGCCAGCAAGGGACTAGCGGGAGGGCCGGGTACGCAGTATTTT.

V usage is TRBV11-2 and J usage is TRBJ2-7; D remains ambiguous. V gave up 3 bases and J gave up 0 bases, with 6 bases separating them. Germline lookup yields CDR1 SGHAT and CDR2 FQNNGV. This CDR3 contains 13 residues. In nucleotides, the CDR3 is TGTGCCAGCAGCTTCGAGATCTCCTACGAGCAGTACTTC. Translation: CASSFEISYEQYF.

The chain recombines TRBV6-1 with TRBJ1-5, with D possibly matching TRBD1 (6 bases). V lost 4 bases to trimming and J lost 0 bases, with 16 bases between them. CDR3 length equals 17 residues. Germline-derived CDR1 and CDR2 are MNHNS and SASEGT. The CDR3 region has the DNA TGTGCCAGCAGTGCTAGTGGGACACTTTCTAGCAATCAGCCCCAGCATTTT. This codes for CASSASGTLSSNQPQHF.

The V gene is TRBV15, the J gene TRBJ2-7; TRBD2 matches 9 bases. The CDR3 runs to 13 residues. CDR1 is LNHNV, CDR2 YYDKDF, per germline (reference sequence). The V gene end was trimmed by 4 bases and the J gene end by 2 bases; junction bases not matched to a gene: 0. DNA of the CDR3: TGTGCCACCAGCACTAGCGGGACCTACGAGCAGTACTTC. Amino acids: CATSTSGTYEQYF.

The genes are TRBV6-1 and TRBJ1-1, with unresolved D. Trimming left V 7 bases short and J 10 bases short, with 19 bases between. The length of the CDR3 is 13 residues. CDR1 MNHNS and CDR2 SASEGT come from the germline V gene. In nucleotides, the CDR3 is TGTGCCAGCACCTCGGAGGGCAGGACCCCAGCTTTCTTT. Translated, it gives CASTSEGRTPAFF.

The chain joins TRBV5-6 to TRBJ1-2; the match to TRBD1 covers 8 bases. The germline V gene has CDR1 SGHDT and CDR2 YYEEEE. This CDR3 has 15 residues. V was clipped by 3 bases and J by 1 base; unmatched bases: 5. The CDR3 bases are TGTGCCAGCAGCTCCCGGGACAGGCATAACTATGGCTACACCTTC. Amino acids: CASSSRDRHNYGYTF.

V is TRBV7-6 and J is TRBJ2-5, with 12 bases identical to TRBD2. The J segment lost 5 bases and the V segment lost 3 bases, leaving 4 bases of the junction unmatched. The CDR3 totals 15 residues. CDR1 is SGHVS, CDR2 FNYEAQ, per germline. The CDR3 protein is CASSFLAGGRETQYF. CDR3 bases: TGTGCCAGCAGCTTCCTAGCGGGGGGGAGGGAGACCCAGTACTTC.

The CDR3 bases are TGTGCCAGTAGTAAGACTAGCGGGCTTAGCACAGATACGCAGTATTTT. It yields the protein CASSKTSGLSTDTQYF. The gene calls are TRBV19 and TRBJ2-3; 10 positions match TRBD2. Trimming at V came to 4 bases and at J to 0 bases, leaving 4 bases not matched to a gene. CDR3 length: 16 amino acids. Germline CDR1 LNHDA, CDR2 SQIVND (reference sequence).

The sample holds a few counts of this clone. The chain has TRBV29-1 and TRBJ2-7; 10 positions match TRBD1. Trimming removed 0 bases from V and 2 bases from J; junction bases left unmatched: 10. This CDR3 comprises 17 residues. The germline V gene encodes CDR1 SQVTM and CDR2 ANQGSEA. The CDR3, as DNA: TGCAGCGTTGAAGATATAACACCCGGGACAGGGGCCTACGAGCAGTACTTC. Amino acid sequence: CSVEDITPGTGAYEQYF.

The rearrangement joins TRBV6-1 to TRBJ2-1; 10 nucleotides match TRBD1. The CDR3 runs 17 residues. The V gene end was trimmed by 3 bases and the J gene end by 5 bases; junction bases not matched to a gene: 10. Germline CDR1 and CDR2: MNHNS and SASEGT. The CDR3 protein is CASSDLGTGAKDNEQFF. The CDR3 region has the DNA TGTGCCAGCAGTGACCTCGGGACAGGGGCAAAGGACAATGAGCAGTTCTTC.

The chain recombines TRBV2 with TRBJ2-7; the match to TRBD1 covers 10 bases. This CDR3 spans 15 amino acids. Germline-derived CDR1 and CDR2 are SNHLY and FYNNEI. J gave up 1 base and V 6 bases, and 6 bases lay outside the gene matches. CDR3 DNA: TGTGCCAGCAGAGCGAGACAGGGGGCGTCCTACGAGCAGTACTTC. Translation: CASRARQGASYEQYF.

V and J are TRBV7-2 and TRBJ2-1, with 9 bases lining up with TRBD2. CDR3 length equals 16 residues. With V trimmed by 0 bases and J by 4 bases, 4 bases remained unmatched. CDR1 and CDR2 from the germline V gene are SGHTA and FQGNSA. The CDR3 region has the DNA TGTGCCAGCAGCTTAGCACTAGCGGGTTTTTACAATGAGCAGTTCTTC. Encoded protein: CASSLALAGFYNEQFF.

The chain uses TRBV10-3 and TRBJ2-7; 14 bases align to TRBD2. The CDR3 spans 15 residues. Germline V gene data show CDR1 as ENHRY and CDR2 as SYGVKD. V trimming: 6 bases; J trimming: 6 bases; junction bases outside the gene matches: 7. The CDR3: CAIRGEGLAGGEQYF. CDR3 nucleotide sequence: TGTGCCATCAGGGGGGAAGGACTAGCGGGAGGCGAGCAGTACTTC.

The rearrangement links TRBV27 to TRBJ1-6, with D perhaps TRBD1 (5 bases). Trimming removed 6 bases at V and 7 bases at J, with 19 bases between. CDR3 length equals 16 residues. CDR1 and CDR2 from the germline V gene are MNHEY and SMNVEV (reference sequence). The CDR3 coding sequence is TGTGCCAGCAGCCCCCGTCTCCAAGGGGCCAATTCACCCCTCCACTTT. Amino acid sequence: CASSPRLQGANSPLHF.

V is TRBV5-6 and J is TRBJ2-1; 12 bases are a match to TRBD2. The CDR3 sequence is 16 residues long. Trimming cost V 2 bases and J 7 bases; bases outside gene matches: 7. CDR1 is SGHDT and CDR2 is YYEEEE in the germline V gene. CDR3 sequence (DNA): TGTGCCAGCAGCTTCTCCCTAGCGGGGGGGCTGAATGAGCAGTTCTTC. Translation gives CASSFSLAGGLNEQFF.

The J gene is TRBJ2-7, the V gene TRBV10-3, with 10 bases matching TRBD2. This CDR3 is built from 14 residues. In germline, CDR1 is ENHRY, CDR2 SYGVKD. The ends lost 8 bases at V and 4 bases at J; junction bases unmatched: 8. Here the CDR3 reads CAIRPSGGAYEQYF. CDR3 DNA: TGTGCCATCCGTCCTAGCGGGGGAGCATACGAGCAGTACTTC.

J is TRBJ2-2 and V is TRBV30; the match to TRBD1 covers 7 bases. The CDR3 is made up of 14 amino acids. Per the germline V gene, CDR1 is GTSNPN and CDR2 is SVGIG (reference sequence). The J segment lost 7 bases and the V segment lost 0 bases, leaving 5 bases of the junction unmatched. CDR3 loop: CAWSVLQGFGELFF. As DNA, the CDR3 is TGTGCCTGGAGTGTTCTACAGGGGTTCGGGGAGCTGTTTTTT. Full variable domain (remainder filled in from reference TRBV30 and TRBJ2-2): SQTIHQWPATLVQPVGSPLSLECTVEGTSNPNLYWYRQAAGRGLQLLFYSVGIGQISSEVPQNLSASRPQDRQFILSSKKLLLSDSGFYLCAWSVLQGFGELFFGEGSRLTVL.

The chain recombines TRBV18 with TRBJ1-2; maybe TRBD1 (6 bases). The V gene's germline CDR1 is KGHSH and CDR2 LQKENI. The V end was cut by 2 bases, the J end by 4 bases, with 17 bases between. There are 16 residues in the CDR3. This chain's CDR3 is CASSPDLGGRSYGYTF. The CDR3 DNA reads TGTGCCAGCTCACCAGACTTGGGGGGGCGAAGCTATGGCTACACCTTC.

The chain employs TRBV4-1 and TRBJ1-6; D may be TRBD1 (5 bases). Looked up from germline, CDR1 is MGHRA and CDR2 is YSYEKL. V gave up 0 bases and J gave up 3 bases, with 9 bases separating them. This CDR3 has 16 amino acids. DNA for the CDR3: TGCGCCAGCAGCCAAGACGCAGGGCGCTATAATTCACCCCTCCACTTT. It is translated as CASSQDAGRYNSPLHF.

This chain uses TRBV7-9 with TRBJ1-1; the match to TRBD1 covers 8 bases. CDR3 length: 17 residues. V was pared by 1 base and J by 1 base, with 8 bases of the junction left unmatched. The germline V gene encodes CDR1 SEHNR and CDR2 FQNEAQ (reference sequence). In DNA, the CDR3 is TGTGCCAGCAGCTTAGTTACAATGGGACAGGCGAACACTGAAGCTTTCTTT. Translation gives CASSLVTMGQANTEAFF.

This clone was seen once. The genes are TRBV5-1 and TRBJ1-1; D may be TRBD1 (5 bases). V lost 0 bases, J lost 1 base, and 10 bases lay in between. Germline lookup yields CDR1 SGHRS and CDR2 YFSETQ. This CDR3 contains 15 residues. CDR3 sequence: CASSLGQTANTEAFF. The CDR3 DNA sequence: TGCGCCAGCAGCTTGGGACAGACAGCGAACACTGAAGCTTTCTTT.